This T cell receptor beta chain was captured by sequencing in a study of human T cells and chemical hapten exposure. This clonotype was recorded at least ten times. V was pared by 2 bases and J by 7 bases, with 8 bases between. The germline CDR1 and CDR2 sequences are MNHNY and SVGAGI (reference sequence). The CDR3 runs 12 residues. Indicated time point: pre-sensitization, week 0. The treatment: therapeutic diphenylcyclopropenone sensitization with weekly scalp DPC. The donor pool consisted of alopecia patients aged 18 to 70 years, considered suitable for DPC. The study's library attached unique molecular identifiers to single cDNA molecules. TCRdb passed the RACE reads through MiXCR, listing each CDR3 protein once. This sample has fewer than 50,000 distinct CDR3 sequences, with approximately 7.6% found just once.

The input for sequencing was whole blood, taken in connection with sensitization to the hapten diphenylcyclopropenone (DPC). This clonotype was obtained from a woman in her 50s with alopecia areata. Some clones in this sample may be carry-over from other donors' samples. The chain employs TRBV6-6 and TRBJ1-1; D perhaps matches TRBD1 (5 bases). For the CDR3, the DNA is TGTGCCAGCAGTTACAGGGGTGGTGAAGCTTTCTTT. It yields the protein CASSYRGGEAFF.